The sequence of this TCR beta chain was determined in a study of technical replicates of blood from a handful of donors. This clone has just one count. V lost 3 bases and J lost 3, with 6 bases in between. This CDR3 spans 12 amino acids. The germline V gene encodes CDR1 MNHNS and CDR2 SASEGT. TCRdb keeps only in-frame clones here, not all; method: immunoSEQ multiplex PCR. This table has under 35,000 clones, just over 90% appearing once. The sequence derives from a human donor in good health. Some clones in this sample may be carry-over from other donors' samples. The rearrangement joins TRBV6-1 to TRBJ2-7; perhaps TRBD1 as D (5 bases). The sequenced material came from PBMCs. The CDR3 DNA reads TGTGCCAGCAGTGAGGACAACTACGAGCAGTACTTC. Protein product: CASSEDNYEQYF.